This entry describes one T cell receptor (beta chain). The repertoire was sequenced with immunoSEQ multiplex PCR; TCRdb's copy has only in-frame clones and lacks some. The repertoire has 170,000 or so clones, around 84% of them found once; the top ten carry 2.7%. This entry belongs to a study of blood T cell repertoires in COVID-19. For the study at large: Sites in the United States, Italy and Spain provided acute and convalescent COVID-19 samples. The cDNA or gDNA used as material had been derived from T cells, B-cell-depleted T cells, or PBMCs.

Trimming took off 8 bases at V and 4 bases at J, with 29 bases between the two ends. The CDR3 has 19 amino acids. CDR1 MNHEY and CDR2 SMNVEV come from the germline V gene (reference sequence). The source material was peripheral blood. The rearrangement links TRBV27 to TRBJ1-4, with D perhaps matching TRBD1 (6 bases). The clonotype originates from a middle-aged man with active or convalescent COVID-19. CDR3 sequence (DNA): TGTGCCAGCGACCTCCCAGCGAGGGGGGGGATGGGCGTTAATGAAAAACTGTTTTTT. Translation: CASDLPARGGMGVNEKLFF.